Here is one TCR beta chain with its context. Sequenced by immunoSEQ multiplex PCR; TCRdb stores in-frame clones only, minus some. The sample lists approximately 400,000 clones, around 88% occurring once. The data belong to a study of blood T cell repertoires in COVID-19. Study details: Sources were T cells, B-cell-depleted T cells, or PBMCs; the material itself was cDNA or gDNA.

The CDR3 sequence is 14 residues long. Trimming cost V 3 bases and J 6 bases, with 12 bases left between them. Germline V gene lookup returns CDR1 LNHDA and CDR2 SQIVND (reference sequence). This chain joins TRBV19 and TRBJ1-5; D uncertain. Sequencing input: peripheral blood. This clonotype was sampled from a woman aged 50 to 65 with COVID-19, enrolled during active disease. In DNA, the CDR3 is TGTGCCAGTAGTATGTGGGCCGTCGGTCAGCCCCAGCATTTT. Its translation is CASSMWAVGQPQHF.